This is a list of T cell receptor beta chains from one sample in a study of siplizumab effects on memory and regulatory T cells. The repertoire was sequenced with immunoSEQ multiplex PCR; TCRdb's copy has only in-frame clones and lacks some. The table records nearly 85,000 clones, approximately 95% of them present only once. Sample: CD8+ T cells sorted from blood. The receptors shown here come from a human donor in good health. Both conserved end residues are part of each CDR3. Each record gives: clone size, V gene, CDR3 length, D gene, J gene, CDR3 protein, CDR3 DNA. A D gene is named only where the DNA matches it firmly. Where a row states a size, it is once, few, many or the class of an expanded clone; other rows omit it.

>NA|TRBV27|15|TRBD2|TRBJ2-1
CASGPAGVVYNEQFF
TGTGCCAGTGGGCCGGCGGGAGTAGTCTACAATGAGCAGTTCTTC
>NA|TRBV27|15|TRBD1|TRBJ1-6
CASSLWTGENSPLHF
TGTGCCAGCAGCCTTTGGACAGGGGAAAATTCACCCCTCCACTTT
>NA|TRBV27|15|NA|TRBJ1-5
CASSLSIRVDQPQHF
TGTGCCAGCAGTTTATCGATACGGGTTGATCAGCCCCAGCATTTT
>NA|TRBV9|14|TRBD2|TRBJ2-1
CASSGTSVYNEQFF
TGTGCCAGCAGCGGGACTAGCGTGTACAATGAGCAGTTCTTC
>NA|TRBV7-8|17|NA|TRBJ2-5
CASSLPHKRGGEETQYF
TGTGCCAGCAGCTTACCCCACAAGCGAGGCGGGGAAGAGACCCAGTACTTC
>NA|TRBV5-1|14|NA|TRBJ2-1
CASSLYAGVNEQFF
TGCGCCAGCAGCTTGTACGCAGGGGTCAATGAGCAGTTCTTC
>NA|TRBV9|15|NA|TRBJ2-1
CASSAPEGGIGEQFF
TGTGCCAGCAGCGCGCCGGAGGGCGGGATCGGTGAGCAGTTCTTC
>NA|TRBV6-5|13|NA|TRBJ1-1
CASSYSRKTEAFF
TGTGCCAGCAGTTACTCGAGGAAAACTGAAGCTTTCTTT
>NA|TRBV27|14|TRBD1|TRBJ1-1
CASSPGDTGGGSFF
TGTGCCAGCAGTCCAGGGGATACAGGGGGTGGTTCTTTCTTT
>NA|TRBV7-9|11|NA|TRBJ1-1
CASRMEGEAFF
TGTGCCAGCAGAATGGAAGGTGAAGCTTTCTTT
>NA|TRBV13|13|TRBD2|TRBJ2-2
CASSLGGGRELFF
TGTGCCAGCAGCCTCGGGGGGGGTCGGGAGCTGTTTTTT
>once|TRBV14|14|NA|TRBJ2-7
CASSHGHSNYEQYF
TGTGCCAGCAGCCATGGACACAGCAACTACGAGCAGTACTTC
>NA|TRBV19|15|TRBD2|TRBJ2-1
CASSPGTSGTNEQFF
TGTGCCAGTAGTCCCGGGACTAGCGGCACAAATGAGCAGTTCTTC
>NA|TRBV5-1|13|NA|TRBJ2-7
CASSFSGPYEQYF
TGCGCCAGCAGTTTTTCAGGGCCCTACGAGCAGTACTTC
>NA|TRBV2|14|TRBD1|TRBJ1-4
CASREDRDEEKLFF
TGTGCCAGCAGAGAAGACAGGGATGAGGAAAAACTGTTTTTT
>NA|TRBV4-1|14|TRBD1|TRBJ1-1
CASSQEDRVTEAFF
TGCGCCAGCAGCCAAGAGGACAGGGTCACTGAAGCTTTCTTT
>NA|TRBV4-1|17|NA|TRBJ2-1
CASSQDGSGPPDNEQFF
TGCGCCAGCAGCCAAGACGGGTCAGGCCCTCCGGACAATGAGCAGTTCTTC
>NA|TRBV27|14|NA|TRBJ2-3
CASSLGPNTDTQYF
TGTGCCAGCAGTCTCGGACCGAACACAGATACGCAGTATTTT
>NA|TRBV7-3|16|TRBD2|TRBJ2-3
CASSLRTSASTDTQYF
TGTGCCAGCAGCTTAAGGACTAGCGCGAGCACAGATACGCAGTATTTT
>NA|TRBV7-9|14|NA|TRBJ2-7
CASSLNPRGDEQYF
TGTGCCAGCAGCTTAAATCCTCGCGGAGACGAGCAGTACTTC
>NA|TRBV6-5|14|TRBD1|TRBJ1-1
CASKMDRGHTEAFF
TGTGCCAGCAAGATGGACAGGGGGCATACTGAAGCTTTCTTT
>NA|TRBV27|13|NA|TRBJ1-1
CASSFTTGSEAFF
TGTGCCAGCAGTTTTACGACGGGATCTGAAGCTTTCTTT
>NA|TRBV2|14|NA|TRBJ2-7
CASSDNRVPYEQYF
TGTGCCAGCAGTGATAACAGGGTACCCTACGAGCAGTACTTC
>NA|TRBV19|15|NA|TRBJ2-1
CASSMGLGLYNEQFF
TGTGCCAGTAGTATGGGACTCGGGCTTTACAATGAGCAGTTCTTC
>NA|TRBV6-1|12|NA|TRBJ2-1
CASRAIWNEQFF
TGTGCCAGCAGGGCCATATGGAATGAGCAGTTCTTC
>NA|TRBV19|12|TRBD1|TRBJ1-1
CASMDRGTEAFF
TGTGCCAGTATGGACAGGGGCACTGAAGCTTTCTTT
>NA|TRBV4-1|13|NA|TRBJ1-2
CASSLRINYGYTF
TGCGCCAGCAGCCTCAGGATTAACTATGGCTACACCTTC
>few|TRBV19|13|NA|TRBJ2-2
CASSINGYGELFF
TGTGCCAGTAGTATAAATGGGTACGGGGAGCTGTTTTTT
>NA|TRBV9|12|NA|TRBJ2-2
CASSTWSGELFF
TGTGCCAGCAGCACATGGTCCGGGGAGCTGTTTTTT
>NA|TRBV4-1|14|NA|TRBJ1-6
CASSLTRGNSPLHF
TGCGCCAGCAGCCTTACGAGGGGTAATTCACCCCTCCACTTT
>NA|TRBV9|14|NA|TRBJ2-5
CASSVDPGQETQYF
TGTGCCAGCAGCGTAGACCCTGGACAAGAGACCCAGTACTTC
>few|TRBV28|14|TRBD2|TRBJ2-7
CASSLWGGSFEQYF
TGTGCCAGCAGTTTATGGGGCGGGAGCTTCGAGCAGTACTTC
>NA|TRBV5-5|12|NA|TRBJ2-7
CASSLGGYEQYF
TGTGCCAGCAGCTTGGGGGGTTACGAGCAGTACTTC
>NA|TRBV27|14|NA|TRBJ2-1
CASSRGLGFDEQFF
TGTGCCAGCAGTCGGGGACTGGGGTTCGATGAGCAGTTCTTC
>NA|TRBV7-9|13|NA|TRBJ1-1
CASSFSVNTEAFF
TGTGCCAGCAGCTTTTCAGTGAACACTGAAGCTTTCTTT
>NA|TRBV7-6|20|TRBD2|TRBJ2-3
CASSPTRTGGLAGDRDTQYF
TGTGCCAGCAGCCCTACCAGGACAGGGGGACTAGCGGGGGACCGAGATACGCAGTATTTT
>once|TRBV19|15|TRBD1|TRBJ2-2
CASSIVGGNTGELFF
TGTGCCAGTAGTATAGTAGGGGGCAACACCGGGGAGCTGTTTTTT
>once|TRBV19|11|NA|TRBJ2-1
CASRVSRQQFF
TGTGCCAGTAGGGTCAGTAGGCAGCAGTTCTTC
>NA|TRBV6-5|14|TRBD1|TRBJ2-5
CASSWTGPQETQYF
TGTGCCAGCAGTTGGACAGGGCCACAAGAGACCCAGTACTTC